This T cell receptor (beta chain) was observed in a study of vaccination effects on CD4 cells after COVID-19. Study-level findings and limits: The study enrolled few convalescent patients and sampled no early post-infection timepoints.

V gave up 6 bases and J gave up 6 bases; unmatched junction bases: 10. Germline CDR1 is SNHLY and CDR2 is FYNNEI. The CDR3 spans 14 residues. Before sequencing, viral peptide pools were used by the ViraFEST assay to expand antigen-specific CD4+ T cells. The culture ran for roughly ten days before CD4+ T cells were isolated. Nucleocapsid antibodies stayed negative before and after vaccination, showing no earlier SARS-CoV-2 infection. The authors replaced half the medium with IL-2 medium on days 3 and 7. This clone was observed a single time. Its antigen is undetermined. The data were produced by immunoSEQ multiplex PCR, yet TCRdb's version contains in-frame clones alone and is incomplete. The data contain approximately 44,000 clones, 77% of them singletons.

This receptor was identified in a human donor who received a COVID-19 vaccine. The chain carries TRBV2 and TRBJ2-7; 8 nucleotides match TRBD1. Sequences were derived from CD4+ T cells from PBMCs cultured with HCoV-NL63 spike peptides, sampled before COVID-19 vaccination. Here the CDR3 DNA reads TGTGCCAGCAGGAAAGAACAGGGGGTGGTCGAGCAGTACGTC. Translated, it gives CASRKEQGVVEQYV.